Given below is one TCR beta chain in context. Its target is unknown. The CDR3 is 15 residues long. V lost 5 bases to trimming and J lost 0 bases, with 11 bases between them. The germline V gene has CDR1 SEHNR and CDR2 FQNEAQ (reference sequence). The record originates from a study of T-cell reconstitution after alpha-beta-depleted transplantation in children. Broader study findings: At the one-year point after transplant, T-cell counts and TCRbeta diversity were found to come mostly from T cells that had been newly produced. Recipient T cells and thymic progenitors that survived gave rise to the high TCRbeta diversity observed at day 60 in some patients. Expanded graft clones numbering several hundred reportedly gave rise to alpha-beta T cells about two months after transplant.

Researchers prepared the TCRbeta library using unique molecular identifiers, the study reports. TCRdb used MiXCR to reprocess the PCR reads, holding one entry per CDR3 protein. This table holds 250,000 or so distinct CDR3 sequences, 8.2% found once. The sequence derives from a male patient between 10 and 17 years old who had a stem cell transplant for acute lymphoblastic leukemia, so the T cells may come from the graft donor. The sequenced sample was PBMCs, mostly from graft donor cells, obtained 180 days after TCRalphabeta/CD19-depleted stem cell transplant. The chain uses TRBV7-9 and TRBJ1-3, with D uncertain. The CDR3 here is CASSPGIRSGNTIYF. CDR3 nucleotide sequence: TGTGCCAGCAGCCCCGGGATCCGCTCTGGAAACACCATATATTTT.